This TCR beta chain was observed in a study of Ad26.COV2.S vaccination and SARS-CoV-2 variants. Whole-study results and caveats: Analyses that measured TCR breadth and depth may have underestimated total T cell responses.

From germline, CDR1 is LGHDT and CDR2 YNNKEL (reference sequence). There are 14 residues in the CDR3. V was pared by 0 bases and J by 1 base, with 4 bases between. Described treatment: about 20 received Ad26.COV2.S at low or high dose, single or two shots; several received placebo; per-sample allocation not given. Collection of samples fell on day 63 after the first vaccine or placebo injection. The sample came from a Boston adult aged 18-55 years. The table came from immunoSEQ multiplex PCR; TCRdb's copy has only in-frame clones and leaves some out. The sample has 440,000 or so clones, roughly nine tenths seen once. As for this clone: Its antigen is still unknown. This CDR3 is also generated by other DNA sequences in the sample.

This clonotype originated in a person between 18 and 65 years old who received the Ad26.COV2.S COVID-19 vaccine or a placebo. The sample was peripheral blood, taken in a trial of Ad26.COV2.S vaccine versus placebo. The chain recombines TRBV3-1 (or the pseudogene TRBV3-2) with TRBJ1-3, with D hard to call. CDR3 loop: CASSQDLSGNTIYF. The CDR3 region has the DNA TGTGCCAGCAGCCAAGACTTGTCTGGAAACACCATATATTTT.